These 5 T cell receptor beta chains were all obtained from the same sample, sequenced in a study of blood T cell repertoires in COVID-19. Sequencing used immunoSEQ multiplex PCR; TCRdb keeps in-frame clones, though not all of them. The repertoire holds some 150,000 clones, with 80% to 90% as singletons. Sample: peripheral blood. Every receptor here comes from a woman aged 60-75 years who had recovered from COVID-19.

The chain links TRBV5-1 to TRBJ1-6; TRBD1 agrees at 7 bases. From germline, CDR1 is SGHRS and CDR2 YFSETQ. This CDR3 region has 14 residues. With V trimmed by 4 bases and J by 9 bases, 7 bases remained unmatched. The CDR3 coding sequence is TGCGCCAGCAGCCCGGGGACAGCACTTTCACCCCTCCACTTT. This encodes CASSPGTALSPLHF.

The CDR3 reads CASSDRQGATQYF. DNA of the CDR3: TGTGCCAGCAGTGACCGACAGGGAGCGACCCAGTACTTC. The rearrangement uses TRBV2 and TRBJ2-5; 7 bases agree with TRBD1. Germline V gives CDR1 SNHLY, CDR2 FYNNEI. Trimming removed 3 bases from V and 7 bases from J; junction bases left unmatched: 5. This CDR3 is built from 13 residues.

In DNA, the CDR3 is TGTGCCAGCAGTGTAGGTGACAGGGGCTCTGGAAACACCATATATTTT. This sequence encodes CASSVGDRGSGNTIYF. The chain uses TRBV6-1 and TRBJ1-3; 8 bases map to TRBD1. Trimming removed 4 bases from V and 0 bases from J; junction bases left unmatched: 5. This CDR3 spans 16 amino acids. Per germline, CDR1 MNHNS and CDR2 SASEGT.

This chain uses TRBV29-1 with TRBJ2-1; the D is unclear. CDR3 length: 13 amino acids. Per germline, CDR1 SQVTM and CDR2 ANQGSEA. V lost 6 bases and J 6 bases, leaving 15 bases between the germline ends. The CDR3 DNA follows: TGCAGCGTCCCTCTAGTCTCCGGCAATGAGCAGTTCTTC. Translating it yields CSVPLVSGNEQFF.

V is TRBV3-1 (or the pseudogene TRBV3-2) and J is TRBJ2-7, with 7 bases fitting TRBD2. Trimming at V came to 4 bases and at J to 5 bases, leaving 14 bases not matched to a gene. CDR3 length: 16 residues. CDR1 is LGHDT and CDR2 is YNNKEL in the germline V gene (reference sequence). The DNA for the CDR3 is TGTGCCAGCAGCCTAGGGTGGGGGGGTGACAACCACGAGCAGTACTTC. Protein product: CASSLGWGGDNHEQYF.